This entry concerns a single TCR beta chain. The data were obtained in a study of CD8+CD57+ T cells in acquired aplastic anemia. Germline lookup yields CDR1 KGHDR and CDR2 SFDVKD. The CDR3 loop spans 15 amino acids. With V trimmed by 3 bases and J by 4 bases, 5 bases remained unmatched. Profiling that covered TCR beta VDJ and CDR3 relied on genomic DNA as its template. TCRdb independently ran MiXCR on the reads; one entry per CDR3 protein. The repertoire has about 180,000 distinct CDR3 sequences, roughly half of them found once; the top ten carry approximately 2.9%. The chain recombines TRBV24-1 with TRBJ2-1, with TRBD2 matching 7 bases. The TCR comes from a human donor in good health. Input material: sorted CD4+, CD8+, or CD8+CD57+ T cells (not recorded which) from PBMCs. Written as DNA, the CDR3 is TGTGCCACCAGTGATGCCAAAGCGGGATACAATGAGCAGTTCTTC. The encoded protein is CATSDAKAGYNEQFF.